Listed below are T cell receptor beta chains from one sample, sequenced in a study of Japanese encephalitis immunity and Zika vaccine responses. In TCRdb, the 5' RACE reads were re-called with MiXCR into one record per CDR3 protein. Of about 580 distinct CDR3 sequences listed, about 2% are singletons. Sequencing used antigen-activated CD4+ T cells from blood, cultured, obtained during a Zika inactivated vaccine study. Receptor source: an adult woman who received an inactivated Zika virus vaccine. Both conserved end residues are part of each CDR3. A D gene is named only where the DNA matches it firmly. Expanded clones get a size class; other rows say once, few or many, or leave the size out.

J,V,size,D,DNA,CDR3
TRBJ2-1,TRBV19,-,TRBD2,TGTGCCAGTAGTGGAAGACTAGCGGGGGCCCGCTACAATGAGCAGTTCTTC,CASSGRLAGARYNEQFF
TRBJ2-5,TRBV7-9,medium-sized,-,TGTGCCAGCAGCCTAGGACAGACCACCCAAGAGACCCAGTACTTC,CASSLGQTTQETQYF
TRBJ2-7,TRBV6-1,large,-,TGTGCCAGCAGCGATTTATACTACGAGCAGTACTTC,CASSDLYYEQYF
TRBJ2-5,TRBV27,medium-sized,TRBD1,TGTGCCAGCAGTTTGGCAGGGGGCTTGACCCAGTACTTC,CASSLAGGLTQYF
TRBJ2-7,TRBV18,medium-sized,-,TGTGCCAGCTCACCTGCCGGGACGCCAGGCTACGAGCAGTACTTC,CASSPAGTPGYEQYF
TRBJ1-4,TRBV2,medium-sized,TRBD1,TGTGCCAGCAGTGATTTGCAGGGGGCGGGTGAAAAACTGTTTTTT,CASSDLQGAGEKLFF
TRBJ2-7,TRBV2,many,-,TGTGCCAGCATTGAAGTTGATGAGCAGTACTTC,CASIEVDEQYF
TRBJ2-5,TRBV18,medium-sized,-,TGTGCCAGCTCACCCACAGACTTACAAGAGACCCAGTACTTC,CASSPTDLQETQYF
TRBJ2-7,TRBV2,large,-,TGTGCCAGCAGTGTGGGGCAGTCTACCTACGAGCAGTACTTC,CASSVGQSTYEQYF
TRBJ2-3,TRBV5-1,medium-sized,TRBD1,TGCGCCAGCAGCTTAGAGGACAGGCCTAGCACAGATACGCAGTATTTT,CASSLEDRPSTDTQYF
TRBJ1-4,TRBV7-6,medium-sized,-,TGTGCCAGCGGTACGAAGGGGGAAAAACTGTTTTTT,CASGTKGEKLFF
TRBJ2-1,TRBV18,large,-,TGTGCCAGCTCACCGCCAACCTACAATGAGCAGTTCTTC,CASSPPTYNEQFF
TRBJ2-3,TRBV29-1,medium-sized,TRBD2,TGCAGCGTTGAAGATCCCCTAGCGGGGAGCACAGATACGCAGTATTTT,CSVEDPLAGSTDTQYF
TRBJ2-6,TRBV19,medium-sized,-,TGTGCCAGTGAAAAGTTGGGGCTCTCTGGGGCCAACGTCCTGACTTTC,CASEKLGLSGANVLTF
TRBJ2-1,TRBV27,large,-,TGTGCCAGCAAAGAGTGGGCAGCCACGTACAATGAGCAGTTCTTC,CASKEWAATYNEQFF
TRBJ1-6,TRBV27,many,-,TGTGCCGTCAGTTTCTCGCGCTCCAATTCACCCCTCCACTTT,CAVSFSRSNSPLHF
TRBJ1-5,TRBV30,medium-sized,-,TGTGCCTGGGGACAATTTAGCAATCAGCCCCAGCATTTT,CAWGQFSNQPQHF
TRBJ2-3,TRBV28,large,-,TGTGCCAGCAGTTTAACGGCAGATACGCAGTATTTT,CASSLTADTQYF
TRBJ1-5,TRBV20-1,large,-,TGCAGTGCCGGAGTGGGAAATCAGCCCCAGCATTTT,CSAGVGNQPQHF
TRBJ2-3,TRBV7-2,medium-sized,TRBD2,TGTGCCAGCAGCTTCACTAGCGGAACTAGCACAGATACGCAGTATTTT,CASSFTSGTSTDTQYF
TRBJ1-2,TRBV6-5,large,TRBD1,TGTGCCAGCATCGGGACAGGAGGTGGCTACACCTTC,CASIGTGGGYTF
TRBJ2-1,TRBV19,many,TRBD2,TGTGCCACCGGGAGGCGGGGCGGCAATGAGCAGTTCTTC,CATGRRGGNEQFF
TRBJ2-1,TRBV11-2,many,-,TGTGCCAGCAGCCAACTCAAGGGGGATGAGCAGTTCTTC,CASSQLKGDEQFF
TRBJ2-5,TRBV7-2,medium-sized,-,TGTGCCAGCAGCCCAAAAGGCTGGGCAGAGACCCAGTACTTC,CASSPKGWAETQYF
TRBJ2-1,TRBV20-1,medium-sized,-,TGCAGTGCTAGAGATGGACTACGCCAGTTCTTC,CSARDGLRQFF
TRBJ2-5,TRBV9,medium-sized,-,TGTGCCAGCAGCTTAGGCCCGGAGGAGACCCAGTACTTC,CASSLGPEETQYF
TRBJ1-2,TRBV19,medium-sized,-,TGTGCCAGTAGTATAGACGTACCGCATGGCTACACCTTC,CASSIDVPHGYTF